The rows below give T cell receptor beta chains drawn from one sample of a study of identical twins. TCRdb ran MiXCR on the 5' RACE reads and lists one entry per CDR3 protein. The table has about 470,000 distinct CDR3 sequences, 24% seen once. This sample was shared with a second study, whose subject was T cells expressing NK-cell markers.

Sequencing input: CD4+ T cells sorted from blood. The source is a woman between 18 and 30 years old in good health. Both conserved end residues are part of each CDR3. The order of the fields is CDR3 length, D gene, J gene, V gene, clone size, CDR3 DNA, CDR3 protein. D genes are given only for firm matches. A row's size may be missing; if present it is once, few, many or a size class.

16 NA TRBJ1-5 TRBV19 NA TGTGCCAGTAGTAGGCAAGGGGGAAGGGGCAATCAGCCCCAGCATTTT CASSRQGGRGNQPQHF
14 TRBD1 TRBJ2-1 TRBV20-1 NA TGCAGTGGATCCCGGGACAGCACCTACAATGAGCAGTTCTTC CSGSRDSTYNEQFF
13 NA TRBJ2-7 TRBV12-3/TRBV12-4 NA TGTGCCAGCAGTTTACGGGTTGACTACGAGCAGTACTTC CASSLRVDYEQYF
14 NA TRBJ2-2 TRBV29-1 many TGCAGCGTTGAAGAGTTTGGGGCAGTCGGGGAGCTGTTTTTT CSVEEFGAVGELFF
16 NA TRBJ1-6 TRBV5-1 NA TGCGCCAGCAGGACACAGGCGGGCGCAATGAATTCACCCCTCCACTTT CASRTQAGAMNSPLHF
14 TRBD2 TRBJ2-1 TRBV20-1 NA TGCAGTGCTAAAGGGCCTAGCGGGTATTCTGAGCAGTTCTTC CSAKGPSGYSEQFF
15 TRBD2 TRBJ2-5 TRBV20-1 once TGCAGTGCCAGAATTAGCGGGGGGGCCGGAGAGACCCAGTACTTC CSARISGGAGETQYF
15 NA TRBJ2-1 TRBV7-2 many TGTGCCAGCAGCTTATTTTGGGGTTCCTACAATGAGCAGTTCTTC CASSLFWGSYNEQFF
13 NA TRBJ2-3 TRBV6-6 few TGTGCCAGCGGGGGACTTAGCACAGATACGCAGTATTTT CASGGLSTDTQYF
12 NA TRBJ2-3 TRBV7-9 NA TGTGCCAGCAGCCGGGAGCACAATACGCAGTATTTT CASSREHNTQYF
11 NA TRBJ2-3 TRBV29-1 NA TGCAGCGGCGGTCCTGGAGATATGCAGTATTTT CSGGPGDMQYF
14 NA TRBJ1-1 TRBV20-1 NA TGCAGTCCAGAGGGAGCCCTTATGAACACTGAAGCTTTCTTT CSPEGALMNTEAFF
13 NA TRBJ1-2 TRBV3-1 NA TGTGCCAGCACCCAAGATCGGCGAGAAGGCTACACCTTC CASTQDRREGYTF
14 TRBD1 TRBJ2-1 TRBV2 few TGTGCCTCCCGGACAGGGAGCTCCTACAATGAGCAGTTCTTC CASRTGSSYNEQFF
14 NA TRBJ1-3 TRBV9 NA TGTGCCAGCAGCGTGATGGAGGGGGTAAACACCATATATTTT CASSVMEGVNTIYF
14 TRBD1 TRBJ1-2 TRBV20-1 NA TGCAGTGCTGCCGACAGGGGGCTCTCCTATGGCTACACCTTC CSAADRGLSYGYTF
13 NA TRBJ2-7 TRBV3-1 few TGTGCCAGCAGCCATGCCCGGGCCTACGAGCAGTACTTC CASSHARAYEQYF
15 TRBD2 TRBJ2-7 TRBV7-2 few TGTGTCAGCAGCTTCTTGACTAGCGGACCCTACGAGCAGTACTTC CVSSFLTSGPYEQYF
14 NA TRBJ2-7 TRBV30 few TGTGCCTGGAGTGTATCCTATCTCGCCGGAGAGCAGTACTTC CAWSVSYLAGEQYF
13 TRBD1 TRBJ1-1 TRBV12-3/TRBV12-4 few TGTGCCAGCAGGCTAAGGACAGGGGTTGAAGCTTTCTTT CASRLRTGVEAFF
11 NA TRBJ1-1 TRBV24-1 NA TGTGCCACCAGTGATGGGACCTCAGCTTTCTTT CATSDGTSAFF
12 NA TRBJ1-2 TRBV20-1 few TGCAGTGCCTTCCGGGGGTTCGATGGCTACACCTTC CSAFRGFDGYTF
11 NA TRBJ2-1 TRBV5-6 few TGTGCCAGCACCTGGTTCCATGAGCAGTTCTTC CASTWFHEQFF
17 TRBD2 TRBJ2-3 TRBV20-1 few TGCAGTGCTAGCGGGACTAGCGGGACCTTTTACCCAGATACGCAGTATTTT CSASGTSGTFYPDTQYF
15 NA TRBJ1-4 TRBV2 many TGTGCCAGCAGTGACGTCGGTACAACTAATGAAAAACTGTTTTTT CASSDVGTTNEKLFF
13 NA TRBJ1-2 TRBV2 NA TGTGCCAGCAGTGAATCCCAGGACAGCGGCTACACCTTC CASSESQDSGYTF